The T cell receptor beta chain under discussion was sequenced for a study of human T cells and chemical hapten exposure. Unmatched junction bases numbered 7, after V lost 7 bases and J lost 7 bases. Germline V gene sequence: CDR1 DFQATT, CDR2 SNEGSKA (reference sequence). The CDR3 is 12 residues long. TCRdb re-analysed the RACE reads in MiXCR, keeping a single row per CDR3 protein. This sample yields 65,000 or so distinct CDR3 sequences, of which about 6% are seen a single time; 3% to 4% belongs to the top ten. This clonotype was seen many times. Indicated time point: healthy volunteer bleed at 6 weeks. RNA extraction used unfractionated whole blood as the source of total RNA.

The sequence derives from a female donor in good health. Some clones in this sample may be carry-over from other donors' samples. Sequenced material: whole blood. J is TRBJ2-7 and V is TRBV20-1; 10 bases agree with TRBD2. The CDR3 DNA follows: TGCAGTGGTGCAGCGGGAGGGGGGGAGCAGTACTTC. This encodes CSGAAGGGEQYF.